The T cell receptor beta chain under discussion was sequenced for a study of blood T cell repertoires in COVID-19. About the research overall: COVID-19 samples, acute and convalescent, were from the United States, Italy and Spain. The cDNA or gDNA used as material had been derived from T cells, B-cell-depleted T cells, or PBMCs.

Original analysis: By means of reference gene primer amplification, nucleated cell counts were estimated. Assay: immunoSEQ multiplex PCR; the TCRdb copy retains only in-frame clones and omits some. The V and J calls and clone size were taken over from that table, and D and trimming were inferred from the DNA. Of 53,000 or so clones listed, 70% to 80% are singletons. This TCR was sampled from a man aged 60-69 years with acute or convalescent COVID-19. Sequencing input: peripheral blood.

CDR3 DNA sequence: TGTGCCAGCAGCGTCGCGGGCTCCTACAATGAGCAGTTCTTC. Amino acids: CASSVAGSYNEQFF. The genes are TRBV7-9 and TRBJ2-1; TRBD2 might be the D (5 bases). CDR1 is SEHNR, CDR2 FQNEAQ, per germline (reference sequence). CDR3 length: 14 amino acids. V was clipped by 5 bases and J by 0 bases, with 8 bases between them.